The 14 T cell receptor beta chains below all came from one sample that was sequenced in a study of response to subunit inactivated influenza vaccine. TCRdb processed the RT-PCR reads anew with MiXCR; each CDR3 protein has one entry. The sample consists of fewer than 650,000 distinct CDR3 sequences, roughly 13% of them appearing once. Material: PBMCs from blood, obtained 45 days after vaccination. All receptors derive from a man aged 45-65 years who received an inactivated influenza vaccine.

This clonotype occurred many times. This chain links TRBV12-3 or TRBV12-4 with TRBJ2-1; TRBD2 might be the D (6 bases). V was clipped by 3 bases and J by 4 bases, with 7 bases between them. There are 13 residues in the CDR3. As DNA, the CDR3 is TGTGCCAGCAGTTTTGGGAGGTACAATGAGCAGTTCTTC. It codes for CASSFGRYNEQFF.

This clonotype came up a few times. The rearrangement links TRBV10-3 to TRBJ2-7, with TRBD1 matching over 9 bases. V gave up 8 bases and J gave up 7 bases; unmatched junction bases: 9. The length of the CDR3 is 13 residues. Per the germline V gene, CDR1 is ENHRY and CDR2 is SYGVKD. CDR3 residues: CAIGGQGGMEQYF. The CDR3 DNA sequence: TGTGCCATCGGGGGACAGGGAGGAATGGAGCAGTACTTC.

This clonotype has more than one count but fewer than ten. V is TRBV5-4 and J is TRBJ1-4; tentatively, D is TRBD1 (6 bases). Germline V gene sequence: CDR1 SGHNT, CDR2 YYREEE (reference sequence). The CDR3 is made up of 14 amino acids. Between the trimmed V and J ends, which lost 4 bases and 5 bases, there was a span of 12 bases. CDR3 nucleotide sequence: TGTGCCAGCAGCACCCAGGGGCAAAATGAAAAACTGTTTTTT. Its translation: CASSTQGQNEKLFF.

The rearrangement uses TRBV5-1 and TRBJ2-7, with TRBD1 matching 8 bases. Trimming cost V 4 bases and J 0 bases; bases outside gene matches: 6. CDR1 and CDR2 from the germline V gene are SGHRS and YFSETQ. This CDR3 region has 15 residues. The CDR3 loop is CASSIGDRSSYEQYF. In DNA, the CDR3 is TGCGCCAGCAGCATTGGGGACAGGTCCTCCTACGAGCAGTACTTC.

The gene calls are TRBV2 and TRBJ2-7, with D unclear. The V and J ends lost 2 bases and 2 bases respectively, with 10 bases between them. The germline CDR1 and CDR2 sequences are SNHLY and FYNNEI. This CDR3 region has 14 residues. The CDR3 coding sequence is TGTGCCAGCAGTGAATACCCTGCTACCTACGAGCAGTACTTC. It specifies CASSEYPATYEQYF.

This clonotype was detected only a few times. The chain combines TRBV27 with TRBJ1-2; 7 bases fit TRBD1. Trimming at V came to 1 base and at J to 2 bases, leaving 10 bases not matched to a gene. CDR3 length: 17 amino acids. CDR1 and CDR2 (germline): MNHEY, SMNVEV (reference sequence). CDR3 nucleotide sequence: TGTGCCAGCAGTTTATATTGGGACAGATTATTAAACTATGGCTACACCTTC. This sequence encodes CASSLYWDRLLNYGYTF.

This clonotype came up a few times. The chain joins TRBV27 to TRBJ2-1; D is ambiguous. In germline, CDR1 is MNHEY, CDR2 SMNVEV (reference sequence). The ends were cut back, 0 bases at V and 9 bases at J, with 6 bases in the middle. The CDR3 covers 12 residues. The CDR3: CASSLSFSEQFF. In DNA form, the CDR3 reads TGTGCCAGCAGTTTATCGTTCAGTGAGCAGTTCTTC.

The chain recombines TRBV20-1 with TRBJ2-7; TRBD2 is a possible D gene (6 bases). CDR1 is DFQATT, CDR2 SNEGSKA, per germline (reference sequence). This CDR3 contains 13 residues. The CDR3 loop is CSCNSGLSYEQYF. Here the CDR3 DNA reads TGCAGCTGCAACAGCGGGCTATCCTACGAGCAGTACTTC.

This rearrangement joins TRBV3-1 to TRBJ2-7; tentative D call: TRBD1 (6 bases). The CDR3 runs 17 residues. Trimming shortened V by 1 base and J by 5 bases, and 21 bases separated the two germline ends. CDR1 LGHDT and CDR2 YNNKEL come from the germline V gene (reference sequence). CDR3 amino acids: CASSQGFNLDRYDEQYF. The CDR3 nucleotides are TGTGCCAGCAGCCAAGGTTTCAATTTAGACAGGTACGACGAGCAGTACTTC.

This rearrangement joins TRBV20-1 to TRBJ1-2, with a possible D match to TRBD1 (6 bases). Germline CDR1 and CDR2: DFQATT and SNEGSKA (reference sequence). Trimming cost V 0 bases and J 5 bases, with 10 bases left between them. The CDR3 covers 13 residues. For the CDR3, the DNA is TGCAGTGCTAGAGATGGGCAGGGGTATGGCTACACCTTC. It yields the protein CSARDGQGYGYTF.

The chain links TRBV20-1 to TRBJ2-5; maybe TRBD2 (7 bases). Germline V gives CDR1 DFQATT, CDR2 SNEGSKA (reference sequence). V was cut by 1 base and J by 4 bases, with 16 bases left in between. The CDR3 extends over 15 amino acids. CDR3 protein: CSARAEGGGVETQYF. CDR3 coding DNA: TGCAGTGCTAGAGCCGAGGGAGGGGGAGTAGAGACCCAGTACTTC.

The table lists this clonotype with many counts. This chain uses TRBV12-3 or TRBV12-4 with TRBJ2-4; no firm D call. V was clipped by 5 bases and J by 0 bases, with 14 bases between them. The CDR3 extends over 16 amino acids. CDR3 amino acids: CASSLSRSQAKNIQYF. The CDR3 DNA reads as TGTGCCAGCAGTCTTAGCCGGAGTCAAGCCAAAAACATTCAGTACTTC.

This clonotype appeared a few times. V usage is TRBV20-1 and J usage is TRBJ2-1; 7 nucleotides agree with TRBD2. Trimming removed 4 bases from V and 2 bases from J; junction bases left unmatched: 11. This CDR3 has 16 residues. Germline V lookup: CDR1 DFQATT, CDR2 SNEGSKA (reference sequence). CDR3 amino acids: CSAKDSGTNTYNEQFF. DNA for the CDR3: TGCAGTGCTAAAGACTCCGGGACTAACACCTACAATGAGCAGTTCTTC.

V gene TRBV27 combines with J gene TRBJ2-3; unclear D gene. CDR3 length equals 16 residues. Germline V lookup: CDR1 MNHEY, CDR2 SMNVEV (reference sequence). Trimming pared 3 bases from V and 3 bases from J, leaving 16 bases between. CDR3 amino acids: CASSFLSSELTDTQYF. DNA of the CDR3: TGTGCCAGCAGTTTTTTATCGTCGGAGTTGACAGATACGCAGTATTTT.